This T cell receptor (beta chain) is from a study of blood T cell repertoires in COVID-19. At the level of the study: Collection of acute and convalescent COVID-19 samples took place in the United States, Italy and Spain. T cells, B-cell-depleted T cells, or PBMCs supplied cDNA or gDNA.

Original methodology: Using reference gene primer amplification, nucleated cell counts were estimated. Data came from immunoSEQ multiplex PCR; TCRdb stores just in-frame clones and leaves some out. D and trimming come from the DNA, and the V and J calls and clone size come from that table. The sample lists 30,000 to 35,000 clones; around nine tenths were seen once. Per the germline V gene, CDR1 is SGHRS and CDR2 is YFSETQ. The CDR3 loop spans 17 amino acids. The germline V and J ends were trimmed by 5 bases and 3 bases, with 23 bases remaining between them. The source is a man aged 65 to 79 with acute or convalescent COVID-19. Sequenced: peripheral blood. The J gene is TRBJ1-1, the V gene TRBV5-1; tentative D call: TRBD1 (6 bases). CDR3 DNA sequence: TGCGCCAGCAGTCGTGACCGGTCAGGGGTCGGGGACACTGAAGCTTTCTTT. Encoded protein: CASSRDRSGVGDTEAFF. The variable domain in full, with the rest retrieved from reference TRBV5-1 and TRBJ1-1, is KAGVTQTPRYLIKTRGQQVTLSCSPISGHRSVSWYQQTPGQGLQFLFEYFSETQRNKGNFPGRFSGRQFSNSRSEMNVSTLELGDSALYLCASSRDRSGVGDTEAFFGQGTRLTVV.